One and the same sample provided the 8 T cell receptor beta chains below, sequenced in a study of OX40 agonist ivuxolimab in advanced cancers. The data were produced by immunoSEQ multiplex PCR, yet TCRdb's version contains in-frame clones alone and is incomplete. The table has fewer than 85,000 clones, 80% to 90% seen once. The sample in question was CD4+ or CD8+ T cells sorted from blood, obtained in a trial of the OX40 agonist ivuxolimab. The receptors were gathered from an adult with an advanced solid tumor such as melanoma, head and neck, liver or kidney cancer.

The CDR3 here is CASTPYSTDTQYF. The CDR3 region has the DNA TGTGCCAGCACCCCCTACAGCACAGATACGCAGTATTTT. The chain carries TRBV7-9 and TRBJ2-3; D unclear. This CDR3 spans 13 amino acids. Germline V gene data show CDR1 as SEHNR and CDR2 as FQNEAQ (reference sequence). Trimming cost V 7 bases and J 0 bases, with 8 bases left between them.

The chain couples TRBV19 to TRBJ2-5; TRBD1 is a possible D gene (5 bases). In germline, CDR1 is LNHDA, CDR2 SQIVND (reference sequence). The V end was cut by 6 bases, the J end by 5 bases, with 10 bases between. There are 12 residues in the CDR3. The CDR3 bases are TGTGCCAGTAGCCGTCCAGGGGAGACCCAGTACTTC. This encodes CASSRPGETQYF.

V is TRBV19 and J is TRBJ2-1, with D uncertain. Trimming removed 5 bases from V and 8 bases from J, with 10 bases in between. The germline gives CDR1 LNHDA, CDR2 SQIVND (reference sequence). The CDR3 is 12 residues long. The DNA for the CDR3 is TGTGCCAGTAGTCCACGGATGGATGAGCAGTTCTTC. Its translation is CASSPRMDEQFF. The full variable domain, completed using reference TRBV19 and TRBJ2-1, is DGGITQSPKYLFRKEGQNVTLSCEQNLNHDAMYWYRQDPGQGLRLIYYSQIVNDFQKGDIAEGYSVSREKKESFPLTVTSAQKNPTAFYLCASSPRMDEQFFGPGTRLTVL.

The chain recombines TRBV6-5 with TRBJ2-7; tentatively, D is TRBD1 (6 bases). Germline loops: CDR1 MNHEY, CDR2 SVGAGI. V shed 6 bases and J shed 2 bases, with 14 bases lying between them. This CDR3 has 14 amino acids. CDR3 DNA: TGTGCCAGCAGCCAGGGGCGGGCCCCCTACGAGCAGTACTTC. This sequence encodes CASSQGRAPYEQYF.

The chain links TRBV6-6 to TRBJ2-1, with 11 bases aligning to TRBD1. Losses at the gene ends were 6 bases for V and 10 bases for J; bases not matched to a gene: 5. The V gene's germline CDR1 is MNHNY and CDR2 SVGAGI (reference sequence). This CDR3 region has 13 residues. CDR3 in DNA: TGTGCCAGCAGGGGGACAGGGGGTTCCGAGCAGTTCTTC. Translated, it gives CASRGTGGSEQFF.

The chain combines TRBV7-8 with TRBJ2-1; no clear D gene. The CDR3 is made up of 16 amino acids. The V and J ends lost 2 bases and 4 bases respectively, with 15 bases between them. Germline CDR1 and CDR2: SGHVS and FQNEAQ. The CDR3 DNA follows: TGTGCCAGCAGCTTATTCAGAGCGAACGCATACAATGAGCAGTTCTTC. It is translated as CASSLFRANAYNEQFF. Full variable domain (remainder filled in from reference TRBV7-8 and TRBJ2-1): GAGVSQSPRYKVAKRGQDVALRCDPISGHVSLFWYQQALGQGPEFLTYFQNEAQLDKSGLPSDRFFAERPEGSVSTLKIQRTQQEDSAVYLCASSLFRANAYNEQFFGPGTRLTVL.

The V call is TRBV29-1, the J call TRBJ2-3, with a tentative D call TRBD2 (6 bases). Germline-derived CDR1 and CDR2 are SQVTM and ANQGSEA. This CDR3 is 13 amino acids long. Trimming took 6 bases from V and 4 from J, leaving 14 bases between them. CDR3 sequence reads: CSVGGGFSDTQYF. CDR3 DNA: TGCAGCGTGGGGGGTGGCTTCTCAGATACGCAGTATTTT.

J is TRBJ2-1 and V is TRBV18; TRBD2 is a possible D gene (5 bases). V was clipped by 1 base and J by 10 bases, with 17 bases between them. Looked up from germline, CDR1 is KGHSH and CDR2 is LQKENI. The CDR3 loop spans 15 amino acids. The CDR3 region is CASSPQNKRSGEQFF. For the CDR3, the DNA is TGTGCCAGCTCACCACAGAACAAAAGGTCGGGAGAGCAGTTCTTC.